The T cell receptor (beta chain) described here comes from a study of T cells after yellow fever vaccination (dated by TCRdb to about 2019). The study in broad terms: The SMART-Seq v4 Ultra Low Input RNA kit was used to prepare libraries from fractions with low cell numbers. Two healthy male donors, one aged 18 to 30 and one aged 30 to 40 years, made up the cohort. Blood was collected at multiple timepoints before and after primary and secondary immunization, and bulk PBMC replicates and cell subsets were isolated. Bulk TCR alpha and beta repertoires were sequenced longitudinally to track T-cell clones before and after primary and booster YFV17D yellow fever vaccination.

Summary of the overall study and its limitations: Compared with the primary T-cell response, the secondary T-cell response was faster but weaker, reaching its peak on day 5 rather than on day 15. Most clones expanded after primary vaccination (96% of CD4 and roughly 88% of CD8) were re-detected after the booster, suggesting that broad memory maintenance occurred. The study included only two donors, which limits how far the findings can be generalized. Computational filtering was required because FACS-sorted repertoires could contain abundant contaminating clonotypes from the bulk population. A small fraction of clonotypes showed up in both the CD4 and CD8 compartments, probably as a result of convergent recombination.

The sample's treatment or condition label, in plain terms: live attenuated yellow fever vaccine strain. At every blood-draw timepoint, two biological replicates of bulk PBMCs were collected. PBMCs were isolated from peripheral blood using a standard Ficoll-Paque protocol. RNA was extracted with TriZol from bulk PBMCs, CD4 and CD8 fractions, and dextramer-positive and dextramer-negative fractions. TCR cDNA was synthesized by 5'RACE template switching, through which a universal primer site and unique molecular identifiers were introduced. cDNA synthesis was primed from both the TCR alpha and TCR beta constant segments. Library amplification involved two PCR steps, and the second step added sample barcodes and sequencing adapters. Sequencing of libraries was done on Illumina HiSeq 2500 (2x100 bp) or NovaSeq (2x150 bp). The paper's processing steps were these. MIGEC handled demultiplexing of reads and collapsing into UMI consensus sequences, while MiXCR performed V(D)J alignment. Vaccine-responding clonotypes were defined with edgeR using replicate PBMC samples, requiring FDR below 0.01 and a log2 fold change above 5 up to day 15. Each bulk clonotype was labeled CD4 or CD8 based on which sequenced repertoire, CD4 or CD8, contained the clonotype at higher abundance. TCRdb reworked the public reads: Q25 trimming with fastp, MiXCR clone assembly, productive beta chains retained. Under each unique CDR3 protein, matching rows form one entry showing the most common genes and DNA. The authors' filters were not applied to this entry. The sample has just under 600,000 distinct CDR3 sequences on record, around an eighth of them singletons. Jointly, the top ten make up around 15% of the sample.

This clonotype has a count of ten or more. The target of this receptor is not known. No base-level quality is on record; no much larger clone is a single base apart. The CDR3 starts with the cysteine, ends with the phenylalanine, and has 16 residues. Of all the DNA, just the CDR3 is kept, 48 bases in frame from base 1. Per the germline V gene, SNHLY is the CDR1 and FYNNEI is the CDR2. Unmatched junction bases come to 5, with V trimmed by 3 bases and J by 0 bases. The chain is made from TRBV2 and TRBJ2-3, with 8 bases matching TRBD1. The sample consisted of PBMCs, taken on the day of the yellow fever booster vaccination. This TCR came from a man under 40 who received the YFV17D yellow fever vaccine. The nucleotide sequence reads TGTGCCAGCAGTGATCTGGACAGGGTTAGCACAGATACGCAGTATTTT. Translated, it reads CASSDLDRVSTDTQYF.